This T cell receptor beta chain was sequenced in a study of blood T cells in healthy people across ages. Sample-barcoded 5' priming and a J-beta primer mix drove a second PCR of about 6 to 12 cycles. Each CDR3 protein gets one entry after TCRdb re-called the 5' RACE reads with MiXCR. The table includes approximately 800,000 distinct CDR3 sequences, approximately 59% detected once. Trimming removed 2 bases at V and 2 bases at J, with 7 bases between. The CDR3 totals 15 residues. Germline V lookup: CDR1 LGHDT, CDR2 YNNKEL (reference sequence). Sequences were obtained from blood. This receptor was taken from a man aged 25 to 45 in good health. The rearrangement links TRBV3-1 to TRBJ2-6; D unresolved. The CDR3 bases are TGTGCCAGCAGCCAATCAAGGGCTGGGGCCAACGTCCTGACTTTC. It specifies CASSQSRAGANVLTF. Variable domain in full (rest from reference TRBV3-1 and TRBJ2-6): DTAVSQTPKYLVTQMGNDKSIKCEQNLGHDTMYWYKQDSKKFLKIMFSYNNKELIINETVPNRFSPKSPDKAHLNLHINSLELGDSAVYFCASSQSRAGANVLTFGAGSRLTVL.